Shown below are 20 T cell receptor beta chains from a single sample sequenced in a study of T cell responses to AZD1222 COVID-19 vaccine. Using immunoSEQ multiplex PCR, the repertoire was profiled, and TCRdb retains in-frame clones only, with some absent. The repertoire consists of over 100,000 clones, with 85% to 90% occurring once and the leading ten covering under 25%. The sequenced sample was peripheral blood, obtained on day 0 of AZD1222 vaccination. The receptors originated from an adult in good health.

The chain uses TRBV5-5 and TRBJ1-2; D gene uncertain. The CDR3 consists of 15 residues. Germline CDR1 SGHKS, CDR2 YYEKEE (reference sequence). The germline V and J ends were trimmed by 3 bases and 14 bases, with 26 bases remaining between them. The CDR3 DNA reads TGTGCCAGCAGCTCTACCAAAGGTCCTCCCGGCTTGGAAACCTTC. Amino acids: CASSSTKGPPGLETF.

V and J are TRBV24-1 and TRBJ1-1, with D unresolved. Trimming stripped 3 bases from V and 1 base from J, with 14 bases between. This CDR3 region has 16 residues. CDR1 KGHDR and CDR2 SFDVKD come from the germline V gene. The CDR3 nucleotides read TGTGCCACCAGTGATGAGGACGGTTTTAAGAACACTGAAGCTTTCTTT. Its translation: CATSDEDGFKNTEAFF.

The J gene is TRBJ1-1, the V gene TRBV12-3 or TRBV12-4; no reliable D call. The CDR3 has 11 amino acids. With 6 bases removed from V and 4 bases from J, the gap between germline ends came to 6 bases. The CDR3: CASRGFTEAFF. The CDR3 DNA is TGTGCCAGCAGGGGATTCACTGAAGCTTTCTTT.

The chain links TRBV28 to TRBJ2-7, with D tentatively TRBD1 (6 bases). Trimming cost V 5 bases and J 1 base, with 12 bases left between them. CDR1 is MDHEN, CDR2 SYDVKM, per germline. The CDR3 length is 14 residues. CDR3: CASSPTTGSYEQYF. The CDR3 bases are TGTGCCAGCAGTCCTACGACAGGTTCCTACGAGCAGTACTTC.

The CDR3 sequence is CASSRGTHHSGNTIYF. CDR3 nucleotides: TGCGCCAGCTCAAGGGGGACCCACCACTCTGGAAACACCATATATTTT. This chain uses TRBV5-1 with TRBJ1-3; tentatively, D is TRBD1 (6 bases). Germline V gives CDR1 SGHRS, CDR2 YFSETQ. The CDR3 has 16 residues. Trimming pared 7 bases from V and 0 bases from J, leaving 17 bases between.

The chain couples TRBV6-6 to TRBJ1-5; 8 nucleotides agree with TRBD1. J gave up 4 bases and V 6 bases, and 11 bases lay outside the gene matches. The length of the CDR3 is 16 residues. Per germline, CDR1 MNHNY and CDR2 SVGAGI (reference sequence). DNA for the CDR3: TGTGCCAGCAGCCCGCCGCGGACAGGGAGGAATCAGCCCCAGCATTTT. Amino acid sequence: CASSPPRTGRNQPQHF.

In its sample, this clone was seen many times. The chain joins TRBV5-1 to TRBJ2-7, with 9 bases matching TRBD2. V lost 4 bases and J lost 2; bases outside the gene matches: 10. The CDR3 runs to 16 residues. Germline assignment: CDR1 SGHRS and CDR2 YFSETQ. The CDR3 region has the DNA TGCGCCAGCAGCCCTACTCTAGCGGGGCCAACCTACGAGCAGTACTTC. Its translation is CASSPTLAGPTYEQYF. Based on the CDR3 plus reference TRBV5-1 and TRBJ2-7, the full variable domain is KAGVTQTPRYLIKTRGQQVTLSCSPISGHRSVSWYQQTPGQGLQFLFEYFSETQRNKGNFPGRFSGRQFSNSRSEMNVSTLELGDSALYLCASSPTLAGPTYEQYFGPGTRLTVT.

The sample holds one count of this clone. The genes are TRBV6-1 and TRBJ1-2, with TRBD1 matching 10 bases. Trimming cost V 4 bases and J 4 bases; bases outside gene matches: 12. This CDR3 comprises 17 residues. Germline lookup yields CDR1 MNHNS and CDR2 SASEGT. DNA of the CDR3: TGTGCCAGCAGTGCCTTCTTCGACAGGGGGCGCAGCTATGGCTACACCTTC. This encodes CASSAFFDRGRSYGYTF.

The chain uses TRBV6-5 and TRBJ1-4; the match to TRBD1 covers 8 bases. Per germline, CDR1 MNHEY and CDR2 SVGAGI. V was clipped by 4 bases and J by 7 bases; unmatched bases: 5. The CDR3 is made up of 14 amino acids. The CDR3 coding sequence is TGTGCCAGCAGTTTCAGGGGGCCGGGTGAAAAACTGTTTTTT. It encodes CASSFRGPGEKLFF.

CDR3 region: CASSSLARDTNTGELFF. The CDR3 DNA follows: TGTGCCAGTAGTTCTTTGGCCCGGGACACAAACACCGGGGAGCTGTTTTTT. The J gene is TRBJ2-2, the V gene TRBV19, with a weak D call TRBD1 (6 bases). Trimming removed 5 bases from V and 2 bases from J, with 18 bases in between. CDR1 and CDR2 from the germline V gene are LNHDA and SQIVND (reference sequence). This CDR3 has 17 amino acids.

This clone has a single count. The chain links TRBV28 to TRBJ2-1; D may be TRBD1 (6 bases). CDR1 and CDR2 (germline): MDHEN, SYDVKM. CDR3 size: 13 residues. V was shortened by 7 bases and J by 4 bases, with 11 bases between the two germline ends. The DNA of the CDR3 is TGTGCCAGCATTGGGACAATTTACAATGAGCAGTTCTTC. Protein: CASIGTIYNEQFF.

Concerning this clone itself: Other DNA sequences of this sample code for an identical CDR3. The V call is TRBV3-1 (or the pseudogene TRBV3-2), the J call TRBJ1-3; D is undetermined. CDR1 is LGHDT, CDR2 YNNKEL, per germline (reference sequence). The CDR3 is 14 residues long. Trimming took 0 bases from V and 4 from J, leaving 7 bases between them. CDR3 loop: CASSQEGLGNTIYF. CDR3 DNA sequence: TGTGCCAGCAGCCAAGAAGGGTTGGGAAACACCATATATTTT.

The chain links TRBV7-3 to TRBJ1-5; D ambiguous. Germline CDR1 SGHTA, CDR2 FQGTGA. With 3 bases removed from V and 5 bases from J, the gap between germline ends came to 8 bases. The CDR3 runs 13 residues. The CDR3 sequence is CASSLSPYQPQHF. DNA of the CDR3: TGTGCCAGCAGCTTGAGTCCATATCAGCCCCAGCATTTT.

The rearrangement links TRBV18 to TRBJ1-1, with D hard to call. CDR1 and CDR2 from the germline V gene are KGHSH and LQKENI. The CDR3 spans 13 residues. V was shortened by 2 bases and J by 8 bases, with 12 bases between the two germline ends. CDR3 sequence (DNA): TGTGCCAGCTCACCAAACGGAGGGTCCGAAGCTTTCTTT. Translating gives CASSPNGGSEAFF.

The chain joins TRBV18 to TRBJ1-3, with D hard to call. The length of the CDR3 is 16 residues. The V and J ends lost 5 bases and 0 bases respectively, with 14 bases between them. Germline CDR1 is KGHSH and CDR2 is LQKENI. The CDR3: CASSSLDLTSGNTIYF. CDR3 bases: TGTGCCAGCTCATCGCTGGACTTAACCTCTGGAAACACCATATATTTT.

V is TRBV30 and J is TRBJ2-1; the D is unclear. V dropped 3 bases and J dropped 4 bases, with 7 bases sitting between them. The CDR3 loop spans 12 amino acids. From germline, CDR1 is GTSNPN and CDR2 SVGIG (reference sequence). CDR3 in amino acids: CAWRALYNEQFF. CDR3 sequence (DNA): TGTGCCTGGAGGGCGCTTTACAATGAGCAGTTCTTC.

This chain joins TRBV9 and TRBJ2-2; TRBD2 matches at 12 bases. J was trimmed by 6 bases and V by 2 bases; bases with no gene match: 11. The CDR3 loop spans 18 amino acids. Per germline, CDR1 SGDLS and CDR2 YYNGEE. The CDR3 protein is CASSVRPLTSGGPGELFF. The CDR3 DNA reads TGTGCCAGCAGCGTCCGACCCTTGACTAGCGGGGGACCCGGGGAGCTGTTTTTT.

The chain is built from TRBV18 and TRBJ1-4; D unresolved. The CDR3 has 17 amino acids. Trimming pared 1 base from V and 1 base from J, leaving 13 bases between. The V gene's germline CDR1 is KGHSH and CDR2 LQKENI. CDR3 in amino acids: CASSPRGEKLTNEKLFF. The CDR3 DNA sequence: TGTGCCAGCTCACCACGGGGAGAAAAGTTAACTAATGAAAAACTGTTTTTT. Full variable domain (outside the CDR3, taken from reference TRBV18 and TRBJ1-4): NAGVMQNPRHLVRRRGQEARLRCSPMKGHSHVYWYRQLPEEGLKFMVYLQKENIIDESGMPKERFSAEFPKEGPSILRIQQVVRGDSAAYFCASSPRGEKLTNEKLFFGSGTQLSVL.

The chain carries TRBV28 and TRBJ1-6; D is uncertain. The CDR3 sequence is 14 residues long. CDR1 and CDR2 from the germline V gene are MDHEN and SYDVKM. V shed 5 bases and J shed 7 bases, with 12 bases lying between them. For the CDR3, the DNA is TGTGCCAGCAGTCCCCGGCGGTTCAATTCACCCCTCCACTTT. Protein: CASSPRRFNSPLHF.

The chain links TRBV7-6 to TRBJ2-7, with D perhaps TRBD1 (6 bases). CDR1 and CDR2 from the germline V gene are SGHVS and FNYEAQ. This CDR3 has 15 residues. V shed 2 bases and J shed 0 bases, with 11 bases lying between them. This CDR3 is CASSLSRGISYEQYF. The CDR3 DNA reads TGTGCCAGCAGCTTAAGCAGGGGCATCTCCTACGAGCAGTACTTC.